These 32 T cell receptor beta chains were all obtained from the same sample, sequenced in a study of blood T cell repertoires in COVID-19. TCRdb's table, derived via immunoSEQ multiplex PCR, lists solely in-frame clones and lacks some. The sample includes about 270,000 clones, roughly four fifths of them seen just once. Sequences were obtained from peripheral blood. The origin of the receptors is a woman aged 50 to 65 who had recovered from COVID-19.

The chain uses TRBV28 and TRBJ2-7; 8 bases agree with TRBD1. V shed 6 bases and J 2 bases; nucleotides not matched to a gene: 3. CDR1 and CDR2 from the germline V gene are MDHEN and SYDVKM. The CDR3 has 13 residues. CDR3 loop: CASRKTGAYEQYF. The CDR3 bases are TGTGCCAGCAGGAAGACAGGGGCCTACGAGCAGTACTTC.

The chain is built from TRBV5-4 and TRBJ1-6; D may be TRBD1 (5 bases). The CDR3 consists of 14 residues. Germline lookup yields CDR1 SGHNT and CDR2 YYREEE (reference sequence). The V end lost 0 bases, the J end lost 4 bases, and 5 bases lay between the germline ends. CDR3 in DNA: TGTGCCAGCAGCTTGGGACAGTATAATTCACCCCTCCACTTT. Its translation: CASSLGQYNSPLHF.

The genes are TRBV30 and TRBJ1-1; D is perhaps TRBD1 (5 bases). Germline loops: CDR1 GTSNPN, CDR2 SVGIG (reference sequence). CDR3 length equals 11 residues. Trimming stripped 3 bases from V and 8 bases from J, with 10 bases between. CDR3: CAWRKPGEAFF. The DNA of the CDR3 is TGTGCCTGGAGGAAGCCAGGGGAAGCTTTCTTT.

The chain recombines TRBV27 with TRBJ2-7, with 7 positions matching TRBD1. CDR1 is MNHEY and CDR2 is SMNVEV in the germline V gene (reference sequence). J gave up 9 bases and V 2 bases, and 7 bases lay outside the gene matches. The CDR3 sequence is 13 residues long. The CDR3 region is CASSLNRGDGQYF. CDR3 sequence (DNA): TGTGCCAGCAGTTTAAACAGGGGAGACGGGCAGTACTTC.

J is TRBJ1-5 and V is TRBV9, with a possible D match to TRBD1 (5 bases). V was cut by 1 base and J by 6 bases, with 11 bases left in between. This CDR3 spans 14 amino acids. The germline CDR1 and CDR2 sequences are SGDLS and YYNGEE. Here the CDR3 reads CASSVQGVRQPQHF. DNA of the CDR3: TGTGCCAGCAGCGTACAGGGCGTACGTCAGCCCCAGCATTTT.

This clone was seen just once. V usage is TRBV27 and J usage is TRBJ1-6; no reliable D call. The CDR3 contains 16 residues. Deletions cut 6 bases from V and 10 bases from J, with 22 bases between. Germline V CDR1 and CDR2: MNHEY, SMNVEV (reference sequence). CDR3 coding DNA: TGTGCCAGCAGCCAAGCACGAGAGGGATGGAGCTCACCCCTCCACTTT. Translation gives CASSQAREGWSSPLHF.

About this clone itself: One end of the junction varies from germline; a read error may be responsible. This chain uses TRBV6-2 or TRBV6-3 with TRBJ2-7; possible D gene TRBD1, 6 bases. CDR1 and CDR2 from the germline V gene are MNHEY and SVGEGT. The CDR3 contains 18 residues. CDR3 sequence: CASSYSIGGRLTVYEQYF. In nucleotides, the CDR3 is TGTGCCAGCAGCTACTCTATAGGGGGACGTCTAACGGTCTACGAGCAGTACTTC.

V is TRBV19 and J is TRBJ2-1; a possible D gene is TRBD1 (5 bases). Trimming cost V 4 bases and J 8 bases, with 18 bases left between them. Germline CDR1 and CDR2: LNHDA and SQIVND (reference sequence). This CDR3 has 15 amino acids. The CDR3 loop is CASSKGSPLWDEQFF. The CDR3 DNA reads as TGTGCCAGTAGTAAGGGGTCCCCATTGTGGGATGAGCAGTTCTTC.

The rearrangement joins TRBV28 to TRBJ1-2, with a weak D call TRBD1 (5 bases). There are 15 residues in the CDR3. V lost 8 bases, J lost 2 bases, and 18 bases lay in between. Germline values: CDR1 MDHEN, CDR2 SYDVKM. As DNA, the CDR3 is TGTGCCAGCCATGCCAGGGTGTCAGGAAACTATGGCTACACCTTC. Protein product: CASHARVSGNYGYTF.

This chain connects TRBV12-5 to TRBJ2-5; D perhaps matches TRBD2 (5 bases). This CDR3 is 17 amino acids long. In germline, CDR1 is LGHNT, CDR2 FRNRAP. Trimming pared 6 bases from V and 5 bases from J, leaving 25 bases between. CDR3 region: CASGPASGPAGVETQYF. In nucleotides, the CDR3 is TGTGCTAGTGGACCCGCCTCCGGACCCGCCGGGGTCGAGACCCAGTACTTC.

The V gene is TRBV18, the J gene TRBJ2-7, with D uncertain. CDR3 length equals 12 residues. The germline gives CDR1 KGHSH, CDR2 LQKENI. Trimming took off 2 bases at V and 2 bases at J, with 4 bases between the two ends. Here the CDR3 DNA reads TGTGCCAGCTCACCAACTACCTACGAGCAGTACTTC. It yields the protein CASSPTTYEQYF.

This clone was counted only a few times. The gene calls are TRBV12-3 or TRBV12-4 and TRBJ2-7; D gene unclear. The germline V and J ends were trimmed by 0 bases and 7 bases, with 10 bases remaining between them. CDR3 length: 13 amino acids. CDR3 loop: CASSLAANGEQYF. CDR3 coding DNA: TGTGCCAGCAGTTTAGCGGCAAACGGGGAGCAGTACTTC.

J is TRBJ1-1 and V is TRBV5-5, with 7 bases matching TRBD1. The germline V gene has CDR1 SGHKS and CDR2 YYEKEE (reference sequence). CDR3 size: 16 residues. V was pared by 2 bases and J by 0 bases, with 7 bases of the junction left unmatched. This CDR3 is CASSFVTGTLNTEAFF. The CDR3 coding sequence is TGTGCCAGCAGCTTCGTGACAGGGACATTGAACACTGAAGCTTTCTTT. Filled out from reference TRBV5-5 and TRBJ1-1, the complete variable domain reads DAGVTQSPTHLIKTRGQQVTLRCSPISGHKSVSWYQQVLGQGPQFIFQYYEKEERGRGNFPDRFSARQFPNYSSELNVNALLLGDSALYLCASSFVTGTLNTEAFFGQGTRLTVV.

The V and J genes are TRBV19 and TRBJ2-1; 12 bases match TRBD2. The junction had 8 bases not matched to a gene; V was cut back by 4 bases and J by 7 bases. The CDR3 covers 16 residues. Germline CDR1 LNHDA, CDR2 SQIVND (reference sequence). The DNA of the CDR3 is TGTGCCAGTAGTACCGGGACTAGCGGGTCCCTAAATGAGCAGTTCTTC. It translates to CASSTGTSGSLNEQFF.

V gene TRBV11-2 combines with J gene TRBJ1-6; TRBD1 agrees at 11 bases. Unmatched junction bases numbered 3, after V lost 5 bases and J lost 9 bases. The CDR3 extends over 14 amino acids. From germline, CDR1 is SGHAT and CDR2 FQNNGV. In nucleotides, the CDR3 is TGTGCCAGCAGCACCGGGACAGGGGGTTCACCCCTCCACTTT. Protein sequence: CASSTGTGGSPLHF.

Here the CDR3 reads CASSNDGTGGRMGTEAFF. CDR3 sequence (DNA): TGTGCCAGTAGCAACGATGGGACAGGGGGCAGGATGGGAACTGAAGCTTTCTTT. This chain connects TRBV19 to TRBJ1-1, with 12 nucleotides matching TRBD1. In germline, CDR1 is LNHDA, CDR2 SQIVND (reference sequence). The CDR3 extends over 18 amino acids. After removal of 6 bases from V and 5 bases from J, the junction contained 16 bases not matched to a gene.

This chain uses TRBV18 with TRBJ2-2, with D perhaps TRBD1 (6 bases). In germline, CDR1 is KGHSH, CDR2 LQKENI. The CDR3 totals 16 residues. Between the trimmed V and J ends, which lost 3 bases and 7 bases, there was a span of 18 bases. As DNA, the CDR3 is TGTGCCAGCTCACCGATAGTACAGGGCAGCGGCGGGGAGCTGTTTTTT. Protein sequence: CASSPIVQGSGGELFF. Full variable domain (outside the CDR3, taken from reference TRBV18 and TRBJ2-2): NAGVMQNPRHLVRRRGQEARLRCSPMKGHSHVYWYRQLPEEGLKFMVYLQKENIIDESGMPKERFSAEFPKEGPSILRIQQVVRGDSAAYFCASSPIVQGSGGELFFGEGSRLTVL.

This chain connects TRBV28 to TRBJ2-7; D remains ambiguous. This CDR3 has 13 amino acids. In germline, CDR1 is MDHEN, CDR2 SYDVKM. The V gene lost 2 bases and the J gene lost 2 bases, with 7 bases spanning the gap. Here the CDR3 reads CASSLEDPYEQYF. The CDR3 DNA is TGTGCCAGCAGTTTAGAGGATCCCTACGAGCAGTACTTC.

The chain recombines TRBV9 with TRBJ1-3; D gene uncertain. The CDR3 has 17 residues. Trimming took 4 bases from V and 0 from J, leaving 17 bases between them. CDR1 is SGDLS, CDR2 YYNGEE, per germline. The CDR3 coding sequence is TGTGCCAGCAGCCGCCAACCCATGAGAATCTCTGGAAACACCATATATTTT. Protein sequence: CASSRQPMRISGNTIYF.

This clone was counted between two and nine times. The genes are TRBV28 and TRBJ2-7; TRBD2 matches at 7 bases. This CDR3 region has 15 residues. Germline trimming cut 3 bases from V and 2 bases from J; bases unmatched to any gene: 7. Looked up from germline, CDR1 is MDHEN and CDR2 is SYDVKM. The CDR3 sequence: CASSFPTGGAYEQYF. The CDR3 region has the DNA TGTGCCAGCAGTTTCCCAACGGGAGGCGCCTACGAGCAGTACTTC.

This clone was observed once. The chain recombines TRBV27 with TRBJ2-5; 12 positions match TRBD2. Germline lookup yields CDR1 MNHEY and CDR2 SMNVEV (reference sequence). After removal of 5 bases from V and 2 bases from J, the junction contained 9 bases not matched to a gene. The CDR3 extends over 17 amino acids. DNA of the CDR3: TGTGCCAGCAGTCTAGCGGGAGGGCCAAGATTTCAAGAGACCCAGTACTTC. This encodes CASSLAGGPRFQETQYF.

The rearrangement links TRBV28 to TRBJ1-1; 8 bases match TRBD1. Germline lookup yields CDR1 MDHEN and CDR2 SYDVKM. V shed 3 bases and J 10 bases; nucleotides not matched to a gene: 13. The length of the CDR3 is 15 residues. The CDR3: CASSFRGTGGPGAFF. The CDR3 DNA follows: TGTGCCAGCAGTTTTAGGGGCACAGGGGGTCCGGGAGCTTTCTTT. The full variable domain, in which reference TRBV28 and TRBJ1-1 provide the parts outside the CDR3, is DVKVTQSSRYLVKRTGEKVFLECVQDMDHENMFWYRQDPGLGLRLIYFSYDVKMKEKGDIPEGYSVSREKKERFSLILESASTNQTSMYLCASSFRGTGGPGAFFGQGTRLTVV.

This rearrangement joins TRBV28 to TRBJ2-6; D is possibly TRBD1 (5 bases). V dropped 1 base and J dropped 2 bases, with 9 bases sitting between them. The CDR3 contains 16 residues. In germline, CDR1 is MDHEN, CDR2 SYDVKM. The CDR3: CASSLSPRAGANVLTF. In nucleotides, the CDR3 is TGTGCCAGCAGTTTATCCCCCAGGGCTGGGGCCAACGTCCTGACTTTC.

The chain uses TRBV18 and TRBJ2-1; 10 bases map to TRBD1. The CDR3 covers 14 residues. Germline V gives CDR1 KGHSH, CDR2 LQKENI. The trim removed 3 bases at V and 9 bases at J, leaving 5 bases unmatched. In DNA, the CDR3 is TGTGCCAGCTCACCGGGACAGGGGTCCGGTGAGCAGTTCTTC. Translated: CASSPGQGSGEQFF.

The chain carries TRBV27 and TRBJ2-7; tentative D call: TRBD1 (5 bases). The CDR3 is 17 amino acids. V lost 1 base and J 7 bases, leaving 23 bases between the germline ends. Germline CDR1 MNHEY, CDR2 SMNVEV (reference sequence). The CDR3 nucleotides read TGTGCCAGCAGTTTATTCCCCTTACAGGCCGAAAAACGAGAGCAGTACTTC. This sequence encodes CASSLFPLQAEKREQYF.

V is TRBV24-1 and J is TRBJ1-4; D unresolved. Trimming left V 7 bases short and J 8 bases short, with 16 bases between. Germline lookup yields CDR1 KGHDR and CDR2 SFDVKD. The CDR3 covers 14 residues. CDR3 loop: CATSTRVSREKLFF. The CDR3 DNA sequence: TGTGCCACCAGCACGAGGGTCTCTCGGGAAAAACTGTTTTTT.

V usage is TRBV2 and J usage is TRBJ2-7; TRBD1 aligns across 7 bases. The CDR3 runs 18 residues. Trimming at V came to 7 bases and at J to 3 bases, leaving 21 bases not matched to a gene. Germline CDR1 and CDR2: SNHLY and FYNNEI. CDR3 region: CASISAASIDRAVYEQYF. The CDR3 coding sequence is TGTGCCAGCATCTCGGCCGCCTCAATCGACAGGGCGGTCTACGAGCAGTACTTC. The whole variable domain, filled in from reference TRBV2 and TRBJ2-7, reads EPEVTQTPSHQVTQMGQEVILRCVPISNHLYFYWYRQILGQKVEFLVSFYNNEISEKSEIFDDQFSVERPDGSNFTLKIRSTKLEDSAMYFCASISAASIDRAVYEQYFGPGTRLTVT.

The V gene is TRBV19, the J gene TRBJ2-2; D might be TRBD2 (5 bases). CDR3 length: 13 residues. V lost 7 bases, J lost 1 base, and 7 bases lay in between. Germline V gene lookup returns CDR1 LNHDA and CDR2 SQIVND (reference sequence). The CDR3 region is CASKTRNTGELFF. CDR3 bases: TGTGCCAGTAAAACTAGGAACACCGGGGAGCTGTTTTTT.

The chain couples TRBV11-1 to TRBJ1-1; no reliable D call. The CDR3 contains 12 residues. Trimming cost V 1 base and J 8 bases, with 8 bases left between them. CDR1 SGHAT and CDR2 FQDESV come from the germline V gene (reference sequence). CDR3 DNA: TGTGCCAGCAGCTTAGAGGGAGCCGAAGCTTTCTTT. It translates to CASSLEGAEAFF.

The chain carries TRBV7-2 and TRBJ2-1; D remains unclear. Germline CDR1 reads SGHTA; CDR2 reads FQGNSA. CDR3 size: 13 residues. V was pared by 4 bases and J by 6 bases, with 10 bases between. Written as DNA, the CDR3 is TGTGCCAGCAGCTCCGGCCGCGGCAATGAGCAGTTCTTC. As protein: CASSSGRGNEQFF.

The genes are TRBV6-1 and TRBJ2-1; tentatively, D is TRBD1 (6 bases). Trimming left V 2 bases short and J 5 bases short, with 13 bases between. Germline V lookup: CDR1 MNHNS, CDR2 SASEGT. This CDR3 is built from 15 residues. This CDR3 is CASSEQGGKDNEQFF. CDR3 DNA: TGTGCCAGCAGTGAACAAGGGGGTAAGGACAATGAGCAGTTCTTC.

This clone was seen a handful of times. J is TRBJ2-1 and V is TRBV28; D might be TRBD2 (6 bases). In germline, CDR1 is MDHEN, CDR2 SYDVKM. V lost 3 bases and J 3 bases, leaving 9 bases between the germline ends. CDR3 length: 14 amino acids. This CDR3 reads CASSLRTNYNEQFF. CDR3 nucleotide sequence: TGTGCCAGCAGTTTGAGGACTAACTACAATGAGCAGTTCTTC.